This TCR beta chain was observed in a study of blood T cells in healthy people across ages. Sample-barcoded 5' priming and a J-beta primer mix drove a second PCR of about 6 to 12 cycles. TCRdb re-derived calls from the 5' RACE reads in MiXCR, one entry per CDR3 protein. The data contain under 2 million distinct CDR3 sequences, 34% of them singletons. Worth noting for this clonotype: Its specificity is unknown.

General study points: Greater diversity and more naive CD4+ cells were seen in long-lived donors than in aged donors.

Germline CDR1 is MNHEY and CDR2 is SMNVEV (reference sequence). The CDR3 consists of 14 residues. After removal of 5 bases from V and 5 bases from J, the junction contained 7 bases not matched to a gene. Healthy Caucasian individuals from Russia aged about 6 to 100 were enrolled as donors. Each donor gave 9.5 to 10 milliliters of peripheral blood. Every sample had a minimum of 6.5 million PBMCs isolated. The sample comprised blood. This chain connects TRBV27 to TRBJ2-7; the match to TRBD1 covers 9 bases. This receptor was obtained from a woman aged 25 to 39 in good health. The DNA of the CDR3 is TGTGCCAGCAGTCCGCGACAGGGGGACAACGAGCAGTACTTC. It codes for CASSPRQGDNEQYF.